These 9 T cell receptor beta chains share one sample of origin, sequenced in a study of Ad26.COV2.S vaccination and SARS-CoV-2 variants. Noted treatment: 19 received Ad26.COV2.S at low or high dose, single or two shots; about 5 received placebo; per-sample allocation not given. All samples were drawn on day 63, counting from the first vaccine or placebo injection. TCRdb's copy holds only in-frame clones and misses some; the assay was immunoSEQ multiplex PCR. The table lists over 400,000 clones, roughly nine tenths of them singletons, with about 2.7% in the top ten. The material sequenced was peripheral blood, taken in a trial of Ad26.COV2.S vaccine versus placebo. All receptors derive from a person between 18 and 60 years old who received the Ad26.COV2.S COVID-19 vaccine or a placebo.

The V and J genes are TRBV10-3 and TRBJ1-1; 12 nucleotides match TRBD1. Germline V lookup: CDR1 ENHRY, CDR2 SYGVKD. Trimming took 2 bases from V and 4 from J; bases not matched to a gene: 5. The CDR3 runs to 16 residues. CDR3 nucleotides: TGTGCCATCAGTGAGGGGACAGGGGGCTCACCCACTGAAGCTTTCTTT. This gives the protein CAISEGTGGSPTEAFF.

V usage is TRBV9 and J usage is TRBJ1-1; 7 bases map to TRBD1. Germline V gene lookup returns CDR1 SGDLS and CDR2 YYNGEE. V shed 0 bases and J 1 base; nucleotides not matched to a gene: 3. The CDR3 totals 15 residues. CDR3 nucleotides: TGTGCCAGCAGCGTAGAGGCAGGGGGGAACACTGAAGCTTTCTTT. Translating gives CASSVEAGGNTEAFF.

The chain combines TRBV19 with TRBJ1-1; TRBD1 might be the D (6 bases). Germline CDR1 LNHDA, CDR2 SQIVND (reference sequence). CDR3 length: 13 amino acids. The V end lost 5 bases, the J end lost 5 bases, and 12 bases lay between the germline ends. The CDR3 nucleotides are TGTGCCAGTAGTGGGGGCCCAGTAACTGAAGCTTTCTTT. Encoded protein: CASSGGPVTEAFF.

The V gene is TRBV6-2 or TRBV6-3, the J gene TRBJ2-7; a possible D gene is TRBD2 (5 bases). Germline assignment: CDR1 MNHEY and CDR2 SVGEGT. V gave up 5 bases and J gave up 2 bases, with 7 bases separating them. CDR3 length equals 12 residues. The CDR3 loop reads CASSAGTYEQYV. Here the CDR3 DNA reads TGTGCCAGCAGTGCCGGGACCTACGAGCAGTACGTC.

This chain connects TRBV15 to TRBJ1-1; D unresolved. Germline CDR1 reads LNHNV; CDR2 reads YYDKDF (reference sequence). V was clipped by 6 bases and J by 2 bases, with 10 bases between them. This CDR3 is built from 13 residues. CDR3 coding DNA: TGTGCCACCAGTACTGATTTAAACACTGAAGCTTTCTTT. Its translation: CATSTDLNTEAFF. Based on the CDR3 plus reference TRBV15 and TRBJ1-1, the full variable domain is DAMVIQNPRYQVTQFGKPVTLSCSQTLNHNVMYWYQQKSSQAPKLLFHYYDKDFNNEADTPDNFQSRRPNTSFCFLDIRSPGLGDTAMYLCATSTDLNTEAFFGQGTRLTVV.

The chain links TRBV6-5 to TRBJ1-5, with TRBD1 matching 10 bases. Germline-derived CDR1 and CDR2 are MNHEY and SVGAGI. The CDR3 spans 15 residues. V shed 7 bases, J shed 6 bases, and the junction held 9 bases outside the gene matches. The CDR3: CASTPDRGPGQPQHF. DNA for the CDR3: TGTGCCAGCACTCCCGACAGGGGGCCAGGTCAGCCCCAGCATTTT.

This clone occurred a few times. CDR3 nucleotides: TGTGCCACGCGAGAAAGCAGTGGCTACACCTTC. It specifies CATRESSGYTF. The chain links TRBV28 to TRBJ1-2; D call uncertain. This CDR3 has 11 amino acids. V was clipped by 10 bases and J by 7 bases, with 13 bases between them. Per the germline V gene, CDR1 is MDHEN and CDR2 is SYDVKM.

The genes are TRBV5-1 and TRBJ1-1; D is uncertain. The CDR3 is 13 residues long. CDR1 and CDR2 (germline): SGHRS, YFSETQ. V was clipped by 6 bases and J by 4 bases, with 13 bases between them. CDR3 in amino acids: CASMEHPGTEAFF. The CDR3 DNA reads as TGCGCCAGCATGGAACACCCGGGCACTGAAGCTTTCTTT.

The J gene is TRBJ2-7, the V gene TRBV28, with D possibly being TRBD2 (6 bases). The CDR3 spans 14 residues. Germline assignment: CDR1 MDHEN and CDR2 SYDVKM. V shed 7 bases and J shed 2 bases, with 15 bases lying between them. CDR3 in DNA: TGTGCCAGCACCCTGGGACTTTTCACCTACGAGCAGTACTTC. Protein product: CASTLGLFTYEQYF.